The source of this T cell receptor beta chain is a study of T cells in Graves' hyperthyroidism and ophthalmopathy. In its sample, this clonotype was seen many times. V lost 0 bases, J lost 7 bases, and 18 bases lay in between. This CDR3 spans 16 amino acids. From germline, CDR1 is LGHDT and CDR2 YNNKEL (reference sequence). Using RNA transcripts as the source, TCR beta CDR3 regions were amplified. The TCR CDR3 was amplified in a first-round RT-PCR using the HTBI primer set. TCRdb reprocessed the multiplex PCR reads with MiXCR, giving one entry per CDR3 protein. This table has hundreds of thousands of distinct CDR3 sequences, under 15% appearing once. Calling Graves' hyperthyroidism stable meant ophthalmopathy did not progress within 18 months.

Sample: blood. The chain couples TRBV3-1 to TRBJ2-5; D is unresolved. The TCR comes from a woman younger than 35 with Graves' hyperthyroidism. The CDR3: CASSQEAGEWLGTQYF. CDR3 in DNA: TGTGCCAGCAGCCAAGAAGCCGGAGAGTGGTTGGGGACCCAGTACTTC.